The TCR beta chain under discussion was sequenced for a study of cytotoxic CD8 clonotypes in ibrutinib-treated CLL. Study information: Response sampling occurred after a median around 12 months of treatment (range 6 to 36). Overall study results and limits: Investigators sampled sustained-remission and progressing patients at differing times.

This CDR3 region has 13 residues. Germline V lookup: CDR1 SGHTA, CDR2 FQGTGA. Losses at the gene ends were 6 bases for V and 5 bases for J; bases not matched to a gene: 4. Remarks on this clone: Its target is unknown.

Sequenced by immunoSEQ multiplex PCR; TCRdb stores in-frame clones only, minus some. Here the sample spans some 290,000 clones, roughly 79% being singletons. Sequencing used PBMCs, obtained before ibrutinib treatment. V is TRBV7-3 and J is TRBJ1-5; 7 bases match TRBD1. This clonotype was obtained from a human donor with chronic lymphocytic leukemia. CDR3 sequence reads: CASSRDRHQPQHF. The CDR3 DNA reads TGTGCCAGCAGTCGGGACAGACATCAGCCCCAGCATTTT. Full variable domain (outside the CDR3, taken from reference TRBV7-3 and TRBJ1-5): GAGVSQTPSNKVTEKGKYVELRCDPISGHTALYWYRQSLGQGPEFLIYFQGTGAADDSGLPNDRFFAVRPEGSVSTLKIQRTERGDSAVYLCASSRDRHQPQHFGDGTRLSIL.